This TCR beta chain was captured by sequencing in a study of T-cell reconstitution after alpha-beta-depleted transplantation in children. This clonotype showed up many times. Using unique molecular identifiers, the investigators prepared the TCRbeta library. One entry per CDR3 protein results from TCRdb running MiXCR on the PCR reads. The sample records 150,000 to 200,000 distinct CDR3 sequences, 5.5% to 7% being singletons. Between the trimmed V and J ends, which lost 0 bases and 0 bases, there was a span of 6 bases. CDR1 LNHNV and CDR2 YYDKDF come from the germline V gene (reference sequence). The length of the CDR3 is 14 residues.

This sequence joins TRBV15 and TRBJ2-7; no clear D gene. The sequencing here drew on PBMCs, taken before TCRalphabeta/CD19-depleted stem cell transplant. The TCR sequence derives from a girl under three years old with combined immunodeficiency, due to receive a stem cell transplant. Here the CDR3 DNA reads TGTGCCACCAGCAGAGAGCAGAGCTCCTACGAGCAGTACTTC. It encodes CATSREQSSYEQYF.